This TCR beta chain comes out of a study of cytomegalovirus exposure and HLA in healthy donors. With V trimmed by 7 bases and J by 3 bases, 11 bases remained unmatched. The CDR3 extends over 15 amino acids. Germline assignment: CDR1 WNHNN and CDR2 SYGVQD (reference sequence). It was with 60 Vbeta and 13 Jbeta primers that the PCR ran. Method: immunoSEQ multiplex PCR; TCRdb's copy keeps in-frame clones and lacks some. The table has 150,000 to 200,000 clones, approximately 78% seen once. The sequencing sample was made of PBMCs. The chain recombines TRBV10-1 with TRBJ2-5; 7 bases match TRBD1. The clonotype comes from a woman between 50 and 59 years old in good health and CMV-seropositive. The CDR3 sequence is CASNFFQGVKETQYF. CDR3 nucleotides: TGCGCCAGCAATTTCTTCCAGGGGGTGAAAGAGACCCAGTACTTC.